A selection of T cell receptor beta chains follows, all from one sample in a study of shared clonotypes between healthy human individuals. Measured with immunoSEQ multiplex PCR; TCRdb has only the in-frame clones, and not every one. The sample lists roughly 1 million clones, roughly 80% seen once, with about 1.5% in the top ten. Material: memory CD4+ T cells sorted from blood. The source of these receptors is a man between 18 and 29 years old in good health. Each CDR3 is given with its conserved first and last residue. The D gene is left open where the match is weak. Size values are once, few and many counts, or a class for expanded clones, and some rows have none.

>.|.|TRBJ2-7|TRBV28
CASTSLFGEQYF
TGTGCCAGCACGTCACTCTTTGGCGAGCAGTACTTC
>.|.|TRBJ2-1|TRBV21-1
CASSMDGQLMPLYNEQFF
TGTGCCAGCAGCATGGACGGCCAGTTAATGCCCCTTTACAATGAGCAGTTCTTC
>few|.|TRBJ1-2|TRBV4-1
CASSQDSVIWTF
TGCGCCAGCAGCCAAGATTCAGTCATCTGGACCTTC
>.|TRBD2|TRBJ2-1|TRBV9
CASSVLAAKGNEQFF
TGTGCCAGCAGCGTCCTAGCGGCCAAAGGAAATGAGCAGTTCTTC
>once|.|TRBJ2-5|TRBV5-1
CASSLDSRVAQYF
TGCGCCAGCAGCCTGGACAGCCGGGTGGCCCAGTACTTC
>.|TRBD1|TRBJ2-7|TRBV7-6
CASSLPTGDEQYF
TGTGCCAGCAGCTTACCGACAGGGGACGAGCAGTACTTC
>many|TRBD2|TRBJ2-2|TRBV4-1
CASSQAPTSGGELFF
TGCGCCAGCAGCCAAGCCCCGACTAGCGGCGGGGAGCTGTTTTTT
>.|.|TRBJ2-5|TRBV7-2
CASSVARQSVSQETQYF
TGTGCCAGCAGCGTAGCCCGACAGTCCGTCTCCCAAGAGACCCAGTACTTC
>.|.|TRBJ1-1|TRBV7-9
CASRINTEAFF
TGTGCCAGCAGGATAAACACTGAAGCTTTCTTT
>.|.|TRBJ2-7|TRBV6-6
CASLRNLGVYEQYF
TGTGCCAGCCTACGCAACCTGGGGGTATACGAGCAGTACTTC
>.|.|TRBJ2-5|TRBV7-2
CASSPDWIQETQYF
TGTGCCAGCAGCCCGGACTGGATCCAAGAGACCCAGTACTTC
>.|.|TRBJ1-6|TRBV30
CAWSPPSSLLHF
TGTGCCTGGAGTCCGCCCTCGTCACTCCTCCACTTT
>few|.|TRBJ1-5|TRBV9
CASSVTGHSSTPQHF
TGTGCCAGCAGCGTTACCGGGCACAGCTCCACGCCCCAGCATTTT
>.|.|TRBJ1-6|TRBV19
CASSSQGYSYNSPLHF
TGTGCCAGTAGTAGCCAGGGTTACTCCTATAATTCACCCCTCCACTTT
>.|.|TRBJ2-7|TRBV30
CAWRKVLSEQYF
TGTGCCTGGAGGAAGGTCCTATCCGAGCAGTACTTC
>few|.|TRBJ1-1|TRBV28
CASSLLDRNTEAFF
TGTGCCAGCAGTTTACTCGACAGGAACACTGAAGCTTTCTTT
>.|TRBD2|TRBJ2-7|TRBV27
CASSPLASGSPYEQYF
TGTGCCAGCAGCCCTTTAGCGAGCGGGAGTCCCTACGAGCAGTACTTC
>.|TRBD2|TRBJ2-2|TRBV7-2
CASSLLQPGLAGNTGELFF
TGTGCCAGCAGCTTGTTACAACCGGGACTAGCGGGAAACACCGGGGAGCTGTTTTTT
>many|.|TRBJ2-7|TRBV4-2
CASSHGGTVEQYF
TGTGCCAGCAGCCATGGGGGAACTGTCGAGCAGTACTTC
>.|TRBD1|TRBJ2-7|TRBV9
CASSAGQGEQYF
TGTGCCAGCAGCGCTGGACAGGGCGAGCAGTACTTC
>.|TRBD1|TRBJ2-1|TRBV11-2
CASSLGGGPNSYNEQFF
TGTGCCAGCAGCTTAGGAGGGGGCCCCAACTCCTACAATGAGCAGTTCTTC
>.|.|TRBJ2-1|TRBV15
CATSRQQGLNEQFF
TGTGCCACCAGCAGGCAACAGGGTCTCAATGAGCAGTTCTTC
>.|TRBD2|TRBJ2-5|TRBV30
CAWSAIAGGRETQYF
TGTGCCTGGAGCGCTATAGCGGGAGGCCGAGAGACCCAGTACTTC
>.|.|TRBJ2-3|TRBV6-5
CASSYVFTDTQYF
TGTGCCAGCAGTTACGTTTTCACAGATACGCAGTATTTT
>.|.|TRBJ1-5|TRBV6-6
CASTPLRVNSNQPQHF
TGTGCCAGCACCCCCCTCCGGGTTAATAGCAATCAGCCCCAGCATTTT
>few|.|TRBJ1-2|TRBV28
CASSSPILGGYTF
TGTGCCAGCAGTTCCCCCATTCTCGGCGGCTACACCTTC
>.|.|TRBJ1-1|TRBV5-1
CASSSEPRGGGTEAFF
TGCGCCAGCAGCTCCGAACCCCGTGGGGGGGGCACTGAAGCTTTCTTT
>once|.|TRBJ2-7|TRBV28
CASSIGGAAYEQYF
TGTGCCAGCAGTATTGGGGGCGCAGCCTACGAGCAGTACTTC